This T cell receptor (beta chain) was retrieved from a study of blood T cell repertoires in COVID-19. Original methodology: Nucleated cell number was recorded as an estimate derived from reference gene primer amplification. The method was immunoSEQ multiplex PCR; TCRdb's version includes in-frame clones alone and lacks a portion of them. The DNA gave D and trimming, while V, J and clone size come from that table. Among fewer than 40,000 clones, about 91% were seen once, and the ten largest hold under 30%. The V and J ends lost 0 bases and 6 bases, in that order; junction bases with no gene match: 4. There are 14 residues in the CDR3. From germline, CDR1 is MNHNS and CDR2 SASEGT.

This TCR was recovered from an older man with acute or convalescent COVID-19. Sequencing was carried out using peripheral blood. This rearrangement joins TRBV6-1 to TRBJ2-7, with 8 bases fitting TRBD2. As DNA, the CDR3 is TGTGCCAGCAGTGAAGCGTCGGGGGGGGGCGAGCAGTACTTC. Its protein product is CASSEASGGGEQYF.